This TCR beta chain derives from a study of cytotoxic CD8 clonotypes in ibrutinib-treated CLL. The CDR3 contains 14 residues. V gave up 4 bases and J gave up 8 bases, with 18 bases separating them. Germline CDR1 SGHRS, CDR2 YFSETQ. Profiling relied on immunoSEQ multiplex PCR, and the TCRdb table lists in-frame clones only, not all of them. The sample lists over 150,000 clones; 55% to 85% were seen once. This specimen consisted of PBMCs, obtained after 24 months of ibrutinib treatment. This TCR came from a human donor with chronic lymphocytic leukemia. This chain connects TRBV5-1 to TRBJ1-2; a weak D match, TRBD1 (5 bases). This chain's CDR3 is CASSPGTDSRGYTF. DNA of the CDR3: TGCGCCAGCAGCCCCGGGACCGATAGCCGGGGCTACACCTTC.